The clone carrying this TCR beta chain was seen only a few times. Its antigen is as yet unknown. The source of the sample is a study of spatial heterogeneity in lung cancer. Whole-study results and caveats: One measure, the expanded intratumoral alpha and beta TCR count, tracked tumor mutation counts. Regional and ubiquitous nonsynonymous mutations were tracked by counts of regional and ubiquitous expanded TCRs, respectively. Approximate estimated coverage of tumor T cells amounted to approximately 7.6% for alpha and over 12% for beta chains.

Noted time point: sample taken at primary tumor resection. The donors, more than 55 patients with untreated early-stage non-small cell lung cancer, provided the samples. Researchers sequenced whole RNA taken from tumor, nontumor lung or frozen PBMC without sorting. TCRdb fed the 5' RACE reads into MiXCR, producing one record per CDR3 protein. The table has about 20,000 distinct CDR3 sequences, 7% seen once. The CDR3 is 15 amino acids. J was trimmed by 7 bases and V by 5 bases; bases with no gene match: 10. This chain joins TRBV12-3 or TRBV12-4 and TRBJ2-1; TRBD1 matches at 8 bases. Sequenced here: lung tumor tissue, sampled at surgery. The clonotype originates from a female donor with early-stage non-small cell lung cancer. CDR3 nucleotides: TGTGCCAGCAGTCTTGGACAGGGAAAAGGGAATGAGCAGTTCTTC. Its protein is CASSLGQGKGNEQFF.